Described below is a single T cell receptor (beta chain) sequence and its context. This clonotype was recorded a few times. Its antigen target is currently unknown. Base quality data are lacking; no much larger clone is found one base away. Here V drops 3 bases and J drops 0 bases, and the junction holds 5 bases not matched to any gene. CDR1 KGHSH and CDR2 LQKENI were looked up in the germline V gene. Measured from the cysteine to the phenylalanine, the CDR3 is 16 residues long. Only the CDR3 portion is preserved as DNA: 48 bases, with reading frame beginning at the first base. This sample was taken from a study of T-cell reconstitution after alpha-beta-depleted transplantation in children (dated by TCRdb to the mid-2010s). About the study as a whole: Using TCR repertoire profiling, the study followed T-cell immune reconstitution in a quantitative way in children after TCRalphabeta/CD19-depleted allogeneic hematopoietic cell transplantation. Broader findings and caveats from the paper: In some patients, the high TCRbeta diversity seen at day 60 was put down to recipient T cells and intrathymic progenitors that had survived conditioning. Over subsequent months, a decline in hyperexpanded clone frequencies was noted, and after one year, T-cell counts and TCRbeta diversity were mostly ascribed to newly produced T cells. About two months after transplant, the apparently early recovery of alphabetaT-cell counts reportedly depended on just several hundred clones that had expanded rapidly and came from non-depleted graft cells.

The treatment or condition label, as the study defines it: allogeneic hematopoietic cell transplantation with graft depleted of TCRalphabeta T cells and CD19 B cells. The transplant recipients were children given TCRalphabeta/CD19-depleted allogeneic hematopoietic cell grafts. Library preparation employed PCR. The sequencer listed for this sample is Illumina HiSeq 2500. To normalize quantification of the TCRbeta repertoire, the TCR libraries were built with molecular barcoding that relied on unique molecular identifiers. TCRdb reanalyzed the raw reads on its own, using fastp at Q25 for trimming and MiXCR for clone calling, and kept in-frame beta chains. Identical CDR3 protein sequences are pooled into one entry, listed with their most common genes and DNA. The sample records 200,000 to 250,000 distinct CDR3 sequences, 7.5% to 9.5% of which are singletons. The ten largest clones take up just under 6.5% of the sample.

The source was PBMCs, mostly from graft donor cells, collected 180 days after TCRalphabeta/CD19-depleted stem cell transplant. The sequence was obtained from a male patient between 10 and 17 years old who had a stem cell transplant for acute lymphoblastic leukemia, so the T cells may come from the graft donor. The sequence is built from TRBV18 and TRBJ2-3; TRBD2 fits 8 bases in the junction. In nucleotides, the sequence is TGTGCCAGCTCACCCGGACTAGCCGCTAGCACAGATACGCAGTATTTT. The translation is CASSPGLAASTDTQYF.